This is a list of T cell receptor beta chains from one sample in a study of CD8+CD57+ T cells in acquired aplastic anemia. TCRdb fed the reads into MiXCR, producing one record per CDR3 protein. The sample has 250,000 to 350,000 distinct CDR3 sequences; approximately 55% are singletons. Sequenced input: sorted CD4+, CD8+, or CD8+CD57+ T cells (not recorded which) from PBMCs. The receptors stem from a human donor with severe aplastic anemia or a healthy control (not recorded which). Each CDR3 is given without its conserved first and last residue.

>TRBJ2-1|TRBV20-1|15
SARELPSGAPYNEQF
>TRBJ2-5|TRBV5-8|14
AGSLGIAGSWETQY
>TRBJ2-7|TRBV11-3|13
ASSFATGSRYEQY
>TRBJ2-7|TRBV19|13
ASSIVLGNSYEQY
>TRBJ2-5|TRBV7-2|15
ASSRRTTGGLQETQY
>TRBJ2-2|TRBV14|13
ASRTSGGATGELF
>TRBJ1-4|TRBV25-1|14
ASSEKAPGTGEKLF
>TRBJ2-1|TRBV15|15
ATSRRFRGASFNEQF
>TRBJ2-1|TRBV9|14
ASSVVVLAGLDEQF
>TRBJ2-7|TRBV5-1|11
ASSFNSPYEQY
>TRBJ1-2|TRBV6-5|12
ASSPRVDGYGYT
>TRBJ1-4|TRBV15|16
ATSAYPGQGITNEKLF
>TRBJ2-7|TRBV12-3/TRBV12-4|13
ASNTLAGGPSEQY
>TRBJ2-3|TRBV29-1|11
SVGQGRTDTQY
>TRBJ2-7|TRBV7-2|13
ASSQILAGVARQY
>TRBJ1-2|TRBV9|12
ASSGGGGTYGYT
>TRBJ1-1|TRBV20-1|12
SVTSSGINTEAF
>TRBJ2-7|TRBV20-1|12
SASGEGTIYEQY
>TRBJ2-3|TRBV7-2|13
ASSWSGGVADTQY
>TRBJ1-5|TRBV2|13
ASSRDSGGDQPQH
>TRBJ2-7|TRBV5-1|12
ASSPGQLPYEQY
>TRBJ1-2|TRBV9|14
ASSVASTGRAGGYT
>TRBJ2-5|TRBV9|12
ASSRSPYPETQY
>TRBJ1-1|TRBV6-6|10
ASSPVRVGAF
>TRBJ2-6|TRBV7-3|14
ASSPSVSSGANVLT
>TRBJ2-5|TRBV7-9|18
ASSFNPKGLAGVVGETQY
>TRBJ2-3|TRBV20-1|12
SATRPHSTDTQY
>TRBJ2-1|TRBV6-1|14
ASSDPTGPYYNEQF
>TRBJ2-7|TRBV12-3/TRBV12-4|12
ASTLHPRPYEQY
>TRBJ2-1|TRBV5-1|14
ASSLAPSGTLNEQF
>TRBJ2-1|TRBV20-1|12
SAPTRESLNEQF
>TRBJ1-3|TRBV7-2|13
ASSLVGESGNTIY
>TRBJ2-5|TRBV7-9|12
ASSPATSQETQY
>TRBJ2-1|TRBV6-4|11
ASSDRVKDEQF
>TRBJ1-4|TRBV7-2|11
ASSLVADEKLF
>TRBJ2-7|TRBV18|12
ASSPGQTDYEQY
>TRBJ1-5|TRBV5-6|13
ASSLVGQGGQPQH